This T cell receptor (beta chain) was obtained from a study of blood T cell repertoires in COVID-19. Study-level information: From T cells, B-cell-depleted T cells, or PBMCs came the material, which was cDNA or gDNA.

Original processing methods: Counts of nucleated cells, estimated from reference gene primer amplification, were obtained. This table comes from immunoSEQ multiplex PCR, and its TCRdb copy is limited to in-frame clones, with some not included. That table is the source of V, J and clone size, and D and trimming were worked out from the DNA. Of some 340,000 clones in the sample, around four fifths are singletons; the top ten hold around 5%. Germline CDR1 SGDLS, CDR2 YYNGEE. This CDR3 region has 15 residues. V gave up 0 bases and J gave up 6 bases, with 13 bases separating them. This clone was counted between two and nine times. Participant ages covered roughly 18 to 89 years across 20 to 25 US areas. Cohorts were determined from participant-reported clinical history.

The sequence was obtained from a woman aged 45-59 years who had recovered from COVID-19. Sequenced sample: PBMCs or T cells enriched from blood (not recorded which). This chain joins TRBV9 and TRBJ2-1, with unresolved D. The CDR3 region has the DNA TGTGCCAGCAGCGTAGTCGTGGGTTCGGGCAATGAGCAGTTCTTC. This codes for CASSVVVGSGNEQFF.